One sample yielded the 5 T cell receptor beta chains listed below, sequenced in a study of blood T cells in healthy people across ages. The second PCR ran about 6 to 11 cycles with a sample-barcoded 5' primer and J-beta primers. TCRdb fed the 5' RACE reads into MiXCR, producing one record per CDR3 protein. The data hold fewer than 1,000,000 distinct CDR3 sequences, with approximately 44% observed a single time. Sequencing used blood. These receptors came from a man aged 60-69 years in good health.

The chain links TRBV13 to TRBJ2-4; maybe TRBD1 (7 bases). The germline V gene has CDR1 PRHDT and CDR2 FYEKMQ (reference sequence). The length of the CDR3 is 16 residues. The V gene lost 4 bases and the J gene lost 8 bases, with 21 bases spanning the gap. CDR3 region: CASSYGFRGWRDIQYF. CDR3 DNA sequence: TGTGCCAGCAGCTACGGTTTCAGGGGGTGGAGGGACATTCAGTACTTC.

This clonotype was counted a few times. The CDR3 nucleotides read TGTGCCAGCAGCTTAGTGCCCGGGATGCCCTACGAGCAGTACTTC. Translating gives CASSLVPGMPYEQYF. This sequence joins TRBV7-4 and TRBJ2-7; weak D call: TRBD2 (5 bases). Trimming pared 1 base from V and 2 bases from J, leaving 12 bases between. The CDR3 length is 15 residues. Per germline, CDR1 SGHVT and CDR2 SQSDAQ.

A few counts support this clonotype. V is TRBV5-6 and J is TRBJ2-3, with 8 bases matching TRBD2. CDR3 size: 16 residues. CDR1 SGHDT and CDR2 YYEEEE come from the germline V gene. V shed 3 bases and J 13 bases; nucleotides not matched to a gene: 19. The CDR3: CASSSPGERGSPGKYF. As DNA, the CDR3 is TGTGCCAGCAGCTCCCCGGGGGAGCGGGGGTCCCCCGGGAAGTATTTT.

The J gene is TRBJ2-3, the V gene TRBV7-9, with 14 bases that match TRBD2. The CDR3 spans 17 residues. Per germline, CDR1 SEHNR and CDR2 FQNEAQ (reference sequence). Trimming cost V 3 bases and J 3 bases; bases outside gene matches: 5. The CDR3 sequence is CASSFSGTSGGTDTQYF. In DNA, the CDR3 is TGTGCCAGCAGCTTTTCCGGGACTAGCGGGGGTACAGATACGCAGTATTTT. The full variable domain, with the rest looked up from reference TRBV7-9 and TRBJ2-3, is DTGVSQNPRHKITKRGQNVTFRCDPISEHNRLYWYRQTLGQGPEFLTYFQNEAQLEKSRLLSDRFSAERPKGSFSTLEIQRTEQGDSAMYLCASSFSGTSGGTDTQYFGPGTRLTVL.

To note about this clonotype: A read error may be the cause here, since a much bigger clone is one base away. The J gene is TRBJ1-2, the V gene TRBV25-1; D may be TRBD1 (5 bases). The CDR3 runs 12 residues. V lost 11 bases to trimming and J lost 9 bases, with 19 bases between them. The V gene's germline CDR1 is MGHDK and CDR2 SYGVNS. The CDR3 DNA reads TGTGCCGCGAACCTCGGGGCAGGTCGCTACACCTTC. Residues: CAANLGAGRYTF.